One sample yielded the 7 T cell receptor beta chains listed below, sequenced in a study of blood T cell repertoires in COVID-19. Assay used: immunoSEQ multiplex PCR; TCRdb lists only in-frame clones, some missing. The profile shows about 280,000 clones, about 90% of them singletons. Sequencing was performed on peripheral blood. The receptors come from a woman under 40 who had recovered from COVID-19.

The rearrangement joins TRBV7-2 to TRBJ1-5, with 8 bases lining up with TRBD1. The CDR3 spans 16 residues. CDR1 is SGHTA, CDR2 FQGNSA, per germline. V gave up 5 bases and J gave up 3 bases; unmatched junction bases: 9. CDR3 sequence reads: CASSLQGRGLNQPQHF. CDR3 nucleotide sequence: TGTGCCAGCAGCCTCCAGGGCAGGGGGCTCAATCAGCCCCAGCATTTT.

This chain uses TRBV6-5 with TRBJ2-7; TRBD2 aligns across 9 bases. V dropped 5 bases and J dropped 2; count of bases not matched to a gene: 7. This CDR3 has 15 residues. Per germline, CDR1 MNHEY and CDR2 SVGAGI. Written as DNA, the CDR3 is TGTGCCAGCAGTAGGACTAGCGCAAACCCCTACGAGCAGTACTTC. This encodes CASSRTSANPYEQYF.

The genes are TRBV7-8 and TRBJ1-2; possibly TRBD1 for D (6 bases). V gave up 1 base and J gave up 8 bases, with 11 bases separating them. The CDR3 sequence is 13 residues long. Per germline, CDR1 SGHVS and CDR2 FQNEAQ. The CDR3, as DNA: TGTGCCAGCAGCTTAGTGGGGGCGGAGGGCTACACCTTC. Its translation is CASSLVGAEGYTF.

Worth noting for this clone: One junction end does not reproduce the germline sequence, and a read error may be involved. J is TRBJ2-3 and V is TRBV5-1, with 14 nucleotides matching TRBD2. This CDR3 region has 22 residues. The germline V gene encodes CDR1 SGHRS and CDR2 YFSETQ. The CDR3 DNA follows: TGCGCCAGCAGCTTGGATCCGGGACACCGAGGACTAGCGGGAGGCCGCACGGATACGCAGTATTTT. Protein: CASSLDPGHRGLAGGRTDTQYF.

The CDR3 DNA sequence: TGTGCCAGCAGCCCCCCGGGACAGGGCTTGGAGACCCAGTACTTC. It encodes CASSPPGQGLETQYF. The chain uses TRBV6-6 and TRBJ2-5, with TRBD1 matching 9 bases. CDR1 MNHNY and CDR2 SVGAGI come from the germline V gene (reference sequence). The CDR3 contains 15 residues. Germline trimming cut 6 bases from V and 5 bases from J; bases unmatched to any gene: 10.

The chain joins TRBV10-3 to TRBJ2-3; tentatively, D is TRBD1 (6 bases). The CDR3 consists of 13 residues. From germline, CDR1 is ENHRY and CDR2 SYGVKD. Trimming shortened V by 6 bases and J by 2 bases, and 9 bases separated the two germline ends. As DNA, the CDR3 is TGTGCCATCAGCGGGGACAACACAGATACGCAGTATTTT. Protein product: CAISGDNTDTQYF.

The chain couples TRBV5-4 to TRBJ2-1, with 7 nucleotides matching TRBD2. Germline V gene data show CDR1 as SGHNT and CDR2 as YYREEE (reference sequence). The length of the CDR3 is 13 residues. Trimming at V came to 7 bases and at J to 3 bases, leaving 4 bases not matched to a gene. The CDR3, as DNA: TGTGCCAGCCAAAGCGGGGACTACAATGAGCAGTTCTTC. Translating gives CASQSGDYNEQFF.